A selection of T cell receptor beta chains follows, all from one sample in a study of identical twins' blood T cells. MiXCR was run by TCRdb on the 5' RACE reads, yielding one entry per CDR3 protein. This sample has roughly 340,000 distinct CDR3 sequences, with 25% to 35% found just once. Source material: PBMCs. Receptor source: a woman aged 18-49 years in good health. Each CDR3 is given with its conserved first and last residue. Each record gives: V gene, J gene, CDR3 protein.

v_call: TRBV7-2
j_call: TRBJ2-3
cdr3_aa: CASSLAHDTQYF

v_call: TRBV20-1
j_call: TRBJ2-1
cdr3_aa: CSAHSREVGNEQFF

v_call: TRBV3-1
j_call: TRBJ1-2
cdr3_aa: CARIGPYGYTF

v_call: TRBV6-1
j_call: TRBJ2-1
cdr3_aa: CASSTGVGENNEQFF

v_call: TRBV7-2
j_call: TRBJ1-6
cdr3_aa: CASSRDSYNSPLHF

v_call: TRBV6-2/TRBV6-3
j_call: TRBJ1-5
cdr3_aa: CASGGTAILNQHF

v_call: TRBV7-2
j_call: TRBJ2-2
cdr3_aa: CASSLVGGLNTGELFF

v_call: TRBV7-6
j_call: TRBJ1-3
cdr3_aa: CASSLTVTGGPSGNTIYF

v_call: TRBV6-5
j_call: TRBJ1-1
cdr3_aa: CASSYRGGYHLEAFF

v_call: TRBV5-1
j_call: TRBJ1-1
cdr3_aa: CASSSLTGGNTEAFF

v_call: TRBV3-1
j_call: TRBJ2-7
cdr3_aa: CASSQVSSGYYEQYF

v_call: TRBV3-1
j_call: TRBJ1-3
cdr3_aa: CASSQWAGEAGNTIYF

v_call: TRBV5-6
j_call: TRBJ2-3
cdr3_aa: CASSLAWDRDTDTQYF

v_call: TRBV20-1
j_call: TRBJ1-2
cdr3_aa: CSARRDSNYGYTF

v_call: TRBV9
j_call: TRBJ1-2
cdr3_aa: CASSVGALDNYGYTF

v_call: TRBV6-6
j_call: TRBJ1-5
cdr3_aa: CGSHQGPHNQPQHF

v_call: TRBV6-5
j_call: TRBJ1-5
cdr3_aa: CASRNRGTEPQHF

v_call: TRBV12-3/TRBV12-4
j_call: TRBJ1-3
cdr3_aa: CASRSTGSGNTIYF

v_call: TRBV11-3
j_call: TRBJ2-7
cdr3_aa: CASSFMDNYEQYF

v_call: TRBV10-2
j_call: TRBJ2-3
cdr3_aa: CASSEAGKADTQYF

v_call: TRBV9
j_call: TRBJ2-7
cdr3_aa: CASSPGQGTYEQYF

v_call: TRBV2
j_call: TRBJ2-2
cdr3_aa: CASSVISNTGELFF

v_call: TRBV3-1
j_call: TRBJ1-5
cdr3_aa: CASSVGGDQPQHF

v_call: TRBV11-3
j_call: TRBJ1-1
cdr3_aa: CASSFAGENTEAFF

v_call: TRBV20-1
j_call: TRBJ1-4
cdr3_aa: CSARDLARVIGSNEKLFF

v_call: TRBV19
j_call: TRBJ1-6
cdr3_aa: CASSWGNSYSYNSPLHF

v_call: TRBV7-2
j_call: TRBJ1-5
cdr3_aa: CASSRSRGNQPQHF

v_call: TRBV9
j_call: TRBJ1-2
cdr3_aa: CASSGQVGGNYGYTF

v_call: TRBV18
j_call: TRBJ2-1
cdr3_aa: CASSPPGSDEQFF

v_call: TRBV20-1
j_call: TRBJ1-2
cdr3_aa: CSAREPNYGYTF

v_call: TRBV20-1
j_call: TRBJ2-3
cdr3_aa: CSALTSGRTDTQYF

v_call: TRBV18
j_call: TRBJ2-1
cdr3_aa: CASSPPWGRELSNEQFF

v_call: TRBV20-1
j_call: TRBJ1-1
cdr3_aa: CSARVAGGFHTEAFF

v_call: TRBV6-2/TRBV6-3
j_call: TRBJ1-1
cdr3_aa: CASRPVLNTEAFF

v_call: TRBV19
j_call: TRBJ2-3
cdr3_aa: CASRERGGFSADTQYF

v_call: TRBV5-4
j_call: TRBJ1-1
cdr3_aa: CASSEGLSGVPEAFF

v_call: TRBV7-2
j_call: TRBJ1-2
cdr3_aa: CASSTRQAEYGYTF

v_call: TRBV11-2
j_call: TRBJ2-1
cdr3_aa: CASSPRPLYNEQFF

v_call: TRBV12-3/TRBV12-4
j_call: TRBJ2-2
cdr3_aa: CASSLINTGELFF

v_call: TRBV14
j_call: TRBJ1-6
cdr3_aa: CASSQESRLSPLHF

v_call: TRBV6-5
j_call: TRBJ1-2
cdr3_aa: CASSYSPTGGIGGYTF

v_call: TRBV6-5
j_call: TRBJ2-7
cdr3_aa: CASSYGGMGSYEQYF

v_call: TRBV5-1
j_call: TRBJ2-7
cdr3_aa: CASSLAMDYEQYF

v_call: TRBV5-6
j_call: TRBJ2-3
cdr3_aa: CASHRGPDTQYF

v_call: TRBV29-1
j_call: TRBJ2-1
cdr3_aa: CSALTHNEQFF

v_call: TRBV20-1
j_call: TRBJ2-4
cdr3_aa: CSAHAAGKNIQYF

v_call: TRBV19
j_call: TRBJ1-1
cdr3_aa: CASSIDISGEAFF

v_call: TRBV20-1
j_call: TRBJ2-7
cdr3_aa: CSARLPTATDEQYF

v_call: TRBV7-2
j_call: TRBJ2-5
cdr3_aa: CASRKTGETQYF

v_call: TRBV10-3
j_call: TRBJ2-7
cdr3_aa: CAISSGTMNEQYF

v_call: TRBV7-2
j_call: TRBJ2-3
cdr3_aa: CASSFQGGREARHTQYF

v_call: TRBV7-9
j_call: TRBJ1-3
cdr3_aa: CASSLRGTASGNTIYF

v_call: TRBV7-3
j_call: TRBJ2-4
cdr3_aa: CASSLRGQGNIQYF

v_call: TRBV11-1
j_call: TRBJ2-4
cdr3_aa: CASGTGAWNIQYF

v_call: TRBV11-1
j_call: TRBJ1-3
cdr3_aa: CASSFGPGNTIYF